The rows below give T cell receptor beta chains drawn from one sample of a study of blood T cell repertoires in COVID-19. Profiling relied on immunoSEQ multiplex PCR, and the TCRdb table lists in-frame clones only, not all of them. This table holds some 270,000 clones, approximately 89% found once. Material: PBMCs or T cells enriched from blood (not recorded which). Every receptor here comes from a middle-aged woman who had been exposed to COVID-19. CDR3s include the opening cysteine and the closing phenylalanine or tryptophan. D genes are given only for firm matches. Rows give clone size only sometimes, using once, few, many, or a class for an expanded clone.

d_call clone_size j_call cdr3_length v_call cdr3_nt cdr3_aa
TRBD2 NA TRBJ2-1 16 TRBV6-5 TGTGCCAGCAGTTACTCGCCTAGCGGGGGCCCCAATGAGCAGTTCTTC CASSYSPSGGPNEQFF
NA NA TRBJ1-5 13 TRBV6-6 TGTGCCAGCAGTACAGGGTATAATCAGCCCCAGCATTTT CASSTGYNQPQHF
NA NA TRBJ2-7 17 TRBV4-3 TGCGCCAGCAGCCCAACATATGGGACACCAGACCCCTACGAGCAGTACTTC CASSPTYGTPDPYEQYF
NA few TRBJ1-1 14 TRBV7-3 TGTGCCAGCAGCCCCCAGGGTTGGAACACTGAAGCTTTCTTT CASSPQGWNTEAFF
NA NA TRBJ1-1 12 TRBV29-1 TGCAGCGTTGTTGGGGGCGGGGGTGAAGCTTTCTTT CSVVGGGGEAFF
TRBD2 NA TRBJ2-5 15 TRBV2 TGTGCCAGCTCGTCCCAAGCGGGAGTTCGGGAGACCCAGTACTTC CASSSQAGVRETQYF
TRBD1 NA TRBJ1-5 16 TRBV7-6 TGTGCCAGCAGCTTTTGTGACAGGGGGGGAAATCAGCCCCAGCATTTT CASSFCDRGGNQPQHF
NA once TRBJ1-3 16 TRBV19 TGTGCCAGTAGTGCCAATACAGGGTTCTCTGGAAACACCATATATTTT CASSANTGFSGNTIYF
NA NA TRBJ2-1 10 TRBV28 TGTGCCAGCAGTCGGACTGAACAGTTCTTC CASSRTEQFF
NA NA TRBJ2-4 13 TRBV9 TGTGCCAGCAGTCGAGGGACTTCGCACATTCAGTACTTC CASSRGTSHIQYF
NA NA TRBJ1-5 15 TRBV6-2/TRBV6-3 TGTGCCAGCAGCCGACTGGATCAATCCGGGCAGCCCCAGCATTTT CASSRLDQSGQPQHF
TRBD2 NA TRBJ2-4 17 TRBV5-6 TGTGCCAGCAGCTTGCTTGGACTAGCGGGGGGCAAAAACATTCAGTACTTC CASSLLGLAGGKNIQYF
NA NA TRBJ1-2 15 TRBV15 TGTGCCACCAGCAGGAGGGACTTCCTCAAATATGGCTACACCTTC CATSRRDFLKYGYTF
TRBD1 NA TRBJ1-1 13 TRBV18 TGTGCCAGCTCACCAGACAGGGCAACTGAAGCTTTCTTT CASSPDRATEAFF
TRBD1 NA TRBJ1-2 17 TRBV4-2 TGTGCCAGCAGCCAAGATACGGGAAGGGGGCGCGGCTATGGCTACACCTTC CASSQDTGRGRGYGYTF
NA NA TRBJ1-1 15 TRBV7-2 TGTGCCAGCAGCTTGGTTCTGGGACAAAACACTGAAGCTTTCTTT CASSLVLGQNTEAFF
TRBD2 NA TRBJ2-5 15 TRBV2 TGTGCCAGCAGGCCCGGCGGGGGGTCGCAAGAGACCCAGTACTTC CASRPGGGSQETQYF
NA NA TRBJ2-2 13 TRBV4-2 TGTGCCAGCAGCCAAGATCTAATCCGGGGGCTGTTTTTT CASSQDLIRGLFF
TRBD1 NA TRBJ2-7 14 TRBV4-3 TGCGCCAGCAGCCGGGACAGGGGCGGCTACGAGCAGTACTTC CASSRDRGGYEQYF
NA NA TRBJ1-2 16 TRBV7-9 TGTGCCAGCAGCTTAGCGGTTGCCTATCGGTACGATGGCTACACCTTC CASSLAVAYRYDGYTF
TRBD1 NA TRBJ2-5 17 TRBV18 TGTGCCAGCTCACCACGACAGGGGGTGTCTGTAGGAGAGACCCAGTACTTC CASSPRQGVSVGETQYF
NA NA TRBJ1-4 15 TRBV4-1 TGCGCCAGCAGCCGGGGACTCCTATCACGGGGAAAACTGTTTTTT CASSRGLLSRGKLFF
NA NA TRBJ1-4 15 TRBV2 TGTGCCAGCAGGGCCGGGACACCAACTAATGAAAAACTGTTTTTT CASRAGTPTNEKLFF
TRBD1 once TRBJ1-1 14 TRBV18 TGTGCCAGCTCACTGGACAGGGGGGGCACTGAAGCTTTCTTT CASSLDRGGTEAFF
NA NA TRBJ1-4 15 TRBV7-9 TGTGCCAGCAGCTTAGATGTCACAGCTAATGAAAAACTGTTTTTT CASSLDVTANEKLFF
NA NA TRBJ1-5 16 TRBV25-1 TGTGCCAGCAGTGAATCCCCCCTCGTCAGCAATCAGCCCCAGCATTTT CASSESPLVSNQPQHF
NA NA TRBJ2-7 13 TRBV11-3 TGTGCCAGCAGCTTGACAGTAGACTACGAGCAGTACTTC CASSLTVDYEQYF
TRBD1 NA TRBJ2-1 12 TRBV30 TGTGCCTGGAGTTCCTTGACAGGGGGTCAGTTCTTC CAWSSLTGGQFF
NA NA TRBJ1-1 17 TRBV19 TGTGCCAGTCCTATTACCGGGACATCTTCCATGAACACTGAAGCTTTCTTT CASPITGTSSMNTEAFF
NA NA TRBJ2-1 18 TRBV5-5 TGTGCCAGCAGCCCCGGGACCCCAGGGAGGACGCCATACAATGAGCAGTTCTTC CASSPGTPGRTPYNEQFF
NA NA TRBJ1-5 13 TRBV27 TGTGCCAGCAGTTTAGATAATCGGCAGCCCCAGCATTTT CASSLDNRQPQHF
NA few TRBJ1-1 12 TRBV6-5 TGTGCCAGCACCTCCAGGGGCACTGAAGCTTTCTTT CASTSRGTEAFF
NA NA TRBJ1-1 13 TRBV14 TGTGCCAGCAGCCAGGGGCAGGGCACTGAAGCTTTCTTT CASSQGQGTEAFF
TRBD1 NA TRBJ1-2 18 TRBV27 TGTGCCAGCACCCAACTTCCGGGACAGGGGGCGAGTGACTATGGCTACACCTTC CASTQLPGQGASDYGYTF
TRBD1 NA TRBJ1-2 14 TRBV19 TGTGCCAGTAGCCCGGGGACAGGGTTGAGGGGCTACACCTTC CASSPGTGLRGYTF
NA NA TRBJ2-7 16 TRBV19 TGTGCCAGTAGTATAGCCCTGGGGAGGTGGGCCTACGAGCAGTACTTC CASSIALGRWAYEQYF
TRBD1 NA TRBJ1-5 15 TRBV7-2 TGTGCCAGCAGCTCGAGGGACAGGGGGCAACAGCCCCAGCATTTT CASSSRDRGQQPQHF
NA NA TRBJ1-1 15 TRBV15 TGTGCCACCAGCAGAGAGCCCCGACTGGTGACTGAAGCTTTCTTT CATSREPRLVTEAFF
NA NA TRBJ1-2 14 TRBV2 TGTGCCAGCAGTGCTCGGTCGGTTGTCTATGGCTACACCTTC CASSARSVVYGYTF
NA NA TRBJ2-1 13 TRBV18 TGTGCCAGCTCACCACCGCAAGCAAGTGAGCAGTTCTTC CASSPPQASEQFF
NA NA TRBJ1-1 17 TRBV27 TGTGCCAGCAGTTTTAATACACCCCGAACAGTGAACACTGAAGCTTTCTTT CASSFNTPRTVNTEAFF
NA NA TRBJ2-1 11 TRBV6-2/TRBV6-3 TGTGCCAGCAGTTACTTCTATGAGCAGTTCTTC CASSYFYEQFF